The next 28 T cell receptor beta chains were all read from a single sample in a study of T cell responses to AZD1222 COVID-19 vaccine. Profiled with immunoSEQ multiplex PCR; TCRdb holds only in-frame clones, not every one. The data contain roughly 120,000 clones, 85% to 90% of them seen just once; the ten biggest clones take up approximately 8.1%. This material consisted of peripheral blood, taken on day 0 of AZD1222 vaccination. The receptors originated from an adult in good health.

This clone was found once. This chain connects TRBV27 to TRBJ1-2, with D tentatively TRBD1 (5 bases). The germline V gene has CDR1 MNHEY and CDR2 SMNVEV (reference sequence). CDR3 length: 15 amino acids. V lost 9 bases, J lost 2 bases, and 19 bases lay in between. The chain's CDR3 is CASRGEGAANYGYTF. CDR3 sequence (DNA): TGTGCCAGTCGGGGGGAAGGGGCGGCGAACTATGGCTACACCTTC.

This sequence joins TRBV7-9 and TRBJ2-4, with a weak D call TRBD2 (5 bases). V lost 4 bases, J lost 0 bases, and 19 bases lay in between. The CDR3 covers 18 residues. Germline V CDR1 and CDR2: SEHNR, FQNEAQ (reference sequence). CDR3 protein: CASSWRIGVPLAKNIQYF. DNA for the CDR3: TGTGCCAGCAGCTGGAGGATCGGCGTTCCCCTAGCCAAAAACATTCAGTACTTC.

The genes are TRBV5-4 and TRBJ1-2; TRBD1 aligns across 7 bases. CDR1 is SGHNT, CDR2 YYREEE, per germline (reference sequence). V trimming: 2 bases; J trimming: 8 bases; junction bases outside the gene matches: 6. The CDR3 is 13 residues long. CDR3 nucleotide sequence: TGTGCCAGCAGCTTAACACAGGGGAAGGGCTACACCTTC. Amino acid sequence: CASSLTQGKGYTF.

This chain connects TRBV27 to TRBJ2-2, with a weak D call TRBD2 (7 bases). The CDR3 has 19 residues. CDR1 is MNHEY and CDR2 is SMNVEV in the germline V gene (reference sequence). The V end lost 6 bases, the J end lost 0 bases, and 23 bases lay between the germline ends. The CDR3 nucleotides are TGTGCCAGCAGATCCCCTGGGGGGGCCTACCTAGCGAACACCGGGGAGCTGTTTTTT. It specifies CASRSPGGAYLANTGELFF.

The chain combines TRBV11-3 with TRBJ2-1, with a tentative D call TRBD2 (6 bases). Germline loops: CDR1 SGHNT, CDR2 YENEEA. V shed 5 bases and J shed 4 bases, with 9 bases lying between them. The CDR3 covers 13 residues. The CDR3 loop reads CASSTSMYNEQFF. CDR3 bases: TGTGCCAGCAGCACTAGCATGTACAATGAGCAGTTCTTC.

The chain employs TRBV5-4 and TRBJ2-7; tentatively, D is TRBD1 (6 bases). V dropped 4 bases and J dropped 2 bases, with 13 bases sitting between them. Per germline, CDR1 SGHNT and CDR2 YYREEE (reference sequence). The CDR3 has 14 amino acids. CDR3 sequence (DNA): TGTGCCAGCAGCCCCCGACAGGCCACCTACGAGCAGTACTTC. Its translation is CASSPRQATYEQYF.

The rearrangement links TRBV28 to TRBJ2-2; no clear D. V lost 5 bases, J lost 6 bases, and 7 bases lay in between. The CDR3 extends over 12 amino acids. From germline, CDR1 is MDHEN and CDR2 SYDVKM. This chain's CDR3 is CASSTGSGELFF. In DNA form, the CDR3 reads TGTGCCAGCAGTACCGGATCCGGGGAGCTGTTTTTT.

The DNA for the CDR3 is TGTGCCAGCACTCGACAGGGCCCAGGAAGCTACACCTTC. Protein sequence: CASTRQGPGSYTF. The V call is TRBV2, the J call TRBJ1-2, with TRBD1 matching 7 bases. The CDR3 is 13 amino acids. The ends lost 7 bases at V and 9 bases at J; junction bases unmatched: 11. Germline loops: CDR1 SNHLY, CDR2 FYNNEI.

The chain is built from TRBV19 and TRBJ1-4, with TRBD1 identical over 8 bases. The CDR3 covers 14 residues. The V gene end was trimmed by 11 bases and the J gene end by 3 bases; junction bases not matched to a gene: 8. Germline CDR1 reads LNHDA; CDR2 reads SQIVND (reference sequence). This CDR3 reads CASGGQGSNEKLFF. The CDR3 coding sequence is TGTGCCTCAGGGGGCCAGGGATCTAATGAAAAACTGTTTTTT.

This clone was seen only once. The chain combines TRBV27 with TRBJ1-6; the match to TRBD1 covers 8 bases. The CDR3 consists of 16 residues. Trimming cost V 4 bases and J 9 bases; bases outside gene matches: 11. In germline, CDR1 is MNHEY, CDR2 SMNVEV (reference sequence). CDR3 nucleotide sequence: TGTGCCAGCAGTTCGCAGACAGGGGTCTTTCGTTCACCCCTCCACTTT. It codes for CASSSQTGVFRSPLHF.

This clone is a singleton in its sample. V usage is TRBV10-3 and J usage is TRBJ2-1, with 12 bases identical to TRBD2. This CDR3 spans 15 amino acids. V lost 2 bases, J lost 9 bases, and 5 bases stayed unmatched. Germline V CDR1 and CDR2: ENHRY, SYGVKD. The CDR3 loop reads CAISETSGGTTEQFF. CDR3 coding DNA: TGTGCCATCAGTGAGACTAGCGGGGGGACGACTGAGCAGTTCTTC.

This chain links TRBV4-1 with TRBJ2-3; TRBD2 is a possible D gene (7 bases). Trimming shortened V by 4 bases and J by 8 bases, and 19 bases separated the two germline ends. The CDR3 is made up of 15 amino acids. In germline, CDR1 is MGHRA, CDR2 YSYEKL. CDR3 nucleotide sequence: TGCGCCAGCAGCCCCCCAGCGGGGCAAGGGGGTACGCAGTATTTT. It encodes CASSPPAGQGGTQYF.

This clone was seen once. The chain recombines TRBV18 with TRBJ2-6; 8 nucleotides line up with TRBD1. This CDR3 region has 17 residues. With 3 bases clipped from V and 0 bases from J, the junction kept 4 bases outside the gene matches. CDR1 is KGHSH, CDR2 LQKENI, per germline. This chain's CDR3 is CASSPGTGLSGANVLTF. The CDR3 coding sequence is TGTGCCAGCTCACCGGGGACAGGACTCTCTGGGGCCAACGTCCTGACTTTC. The whole variable domain, filled in from reference TRBV18 and TRBJ2-6, reads NAGVMQNPRHLVRRRGQEARLRCSPMKGHSHVYWYRQLPEEGLKFMVYLQKENIIDESGMPKERFSAEFPKEGPSILRIQQVVRGDSAAYFCASSPGTGLSGANVLTFGAGSRLTVL.

J is TRBJ1-2 and V is TRBV10-2; D unresolved. The germline V and J ends were trimmed by 0 bases and 1 base, with 6 bases remaining between them. Per germline, CDR1 WSHSY and CDR2 SAAADI. The CDR3 spans 14 residues. In DNA, the CDR3 is TGCGCCAGCAGTGAGTCCGGGGATAACTATGGCTACACCTTC. This translates into CASSESGDNYGYTF.

The chain carries TRBV3-1 (or the pseudogene TRBV3-2) and TRBJ1-2, with D possibly matching TRBD1 (5 bases). The V end was cut by 1 base, the J end by 2 bases, with 11 bases between. CDR3 length: 15 amino acids. Germline lookup yields CDR1 LGHDT and CDR2 YNNKEL (reference sequence). CDR3 coding DNA: TGTGCCAGCAGCCAAGGGGGCACCCAAAACTATGGCTACACCTTC. Encoded protein: CASSQGGTQNYGYTF.

The gene calls are TRBV2 and TRBJ1-2; D not certain. The ends were cut back, 9 bases at V and 3 bases at J, with 2 bases in the middle. The CDR3 runs to 9 residues. The germline V gene encodes CDR1 SNHLY and CDR2 FYNNEI. The CDR3 coding sequence is TGTGCCAGTGACTATGGCTACACCTTC. Translated, it gives CASDYGYTF.

CDR3 sequence reads: CASSREGPHTGELFF. The CDR3 DNA follows: TGTGCCAGCTCGAGGGAGGGGCCGCACACCGGGGAGCTGTTTTTT. J is TRBJ2-2 and V is TRBV2, with 7 bases that match TRBD2. CDR1 is SNHLY and CDR2 is FYNNEI in the germline V gene. After removal of 8 bases from V and 3 bases from J, the junction contained 9 bases not matched to a gene. The CDR3 has 15 amino acids. The variable domain in full, with the rest retrieved from reference TRBV2 and TRBJ2-2, is EPEVTQTPSHQVTQMGQEVILRCVPISNHLYFYWYRQILGQKVEFLVSFYNNEISEKSEIFDDQFSVERPDGSNFTLKIRSTKLEDSAMYFCASSREGPHTGELFFGEGSRLTVL.

The J gene is TRBJ2-7, the V gene TRBV6-1; 11 bases map to TRBD2. V was clipped by 4 bases and J by 5 bases; unmatched bases: 10. CDR1 is MNHNS, CDR2 SASEGT, per germline. The CDR3 is 16 amino acids. The CDR3 is CASSAISGRAENEQYF. The CDR3 nucleotides are TGTGCCAGCAGTGCCATTAGCGGGAGGGCCGAAAACGAGCAGTACTTC.

The chain carries TRBV19 and TRBJ2-5; the match to TRBD1 covers 8 bases. CDR3 length equals 16 residues. V lost 9 bases to trimming and J lost 3 bases; unmatched junction nucleotides: 15. Germline V gene sequence: CDR1 LNHDA, CDR2 SQIVND (reference sequence). Here the CDR3 DNA reads TGTGCCAGCGGGCGTGGACAGGGTCGTAATGAAGAGACCCAGTACTTC. Translated, it gives CASGRGQGRNEETQYF.

The chain carries TRBV27 and TRBJ2-1; 7 positions match TRBD1. CDR1 is MNHEY, CDR2 SMNVEV, per germline (reference sequence). This CDR3 is built from 15 residues. The V gene end was trimmed by 7 bases and the J gene end by 6 bases; junction bases not matched to a gene: 12. CDR3 DNA sequence: TGTGCCAGCACTTTCCTTGGGGACAGCTTCAATGAGCAGTTCTTC. Its protein product is CASTFLGDSFNEQFF.

V usage is TRBV5-4 and J usage is TRBJ2-7; 10 bases line up with TRBD2. The CDR3 is 15 amino acids. The trim removed 6 bases at V and 3 bases at J, leaving 9 bases unmatched. CDR1 is SGHNT, CDR2 YYREEE, per germline (reference sequence). This chain's CDR3 is CASTLALAGDYEQYF. CDR3 sequence (DNA): TGTGCCAGCACCCTGGCCCTAGCGGGAGACTACGAGCAGTACTTC.

The rearrangement links TRBV11-2 to TRBJ2-7; D gene ambiguous. CDR3 length: 14 amino acids. Germline V gives CDR1 SGHAT, CDR2 FQNNGV. The V end was cut by 2 bases, the J end by 0 bases, with 8 bases between. The CDR3, as DNA: TGTGCCAGCAGCTTATACGAGGACTCCTACGAGCAGTACTTC. Translating gives CASSLYEDSYEQYF.

This rearrangement joins TRBV5-1 to TRBJ2-3; 11 bases map to TRBD2. The CDR3 spans 15 residues. CDR1 and CDR2 (germline): SGHRS, YFSETQ. The V gene end was trimmed by 2 bases and the J gene end by 6 bases; junction bases not matched to a gene: 5. DNA for the CDR3: TGCGCCAGCAGCTTACTTAGCGGGGGGGCCGATACGCAGTATTTT. It specifies CASSLLSGGADTQYF.

The CDR3 loop reads CASSLGLATPTDTQYF. The CDR3 DNA reads TGTGCCAGCAGCCTCGGACTAGCCACCCCCACAGATACGCAGTATTTT. The gene calls are TRBV11-2 and TRBJ2-3; 8 bases map to TRBD2. Germline V CDR1 and CDR2: SGHAT, FQNNGV. The V segment lost 5 bases and the J segment 2 bases; nucleotides outside the gene matches: 9. This CDR3 comprises 16 residues.

The rearrangement links TRBV3-1 (or the pseudogene TRBV3-2) to TRBJ2-7, with a tentative D call TRBD1 (6 bases). Per germline, CDR1 LGHDT and CDR2 YNNKEL (reference sequence). With 4 bases removed from V and 5 bases from J, the gap between germline ends came to 12 bases. The CDR3 is made up of 13 amino acids. Here the CDR3 DNA reads TGTGCCAGCAGCCCATCCGCAGGGGACGAGCAGTACTTC. Translation gives CASSPSAGDEQYF.

The rearrangement links TRBV19 to TRBJ1-5; unclear D gene. Germline CDR1 is LNHDA and CDR2 is SQIVND (reference sequence). Trimming left V 3 bases short and J 7 bases short, with 7 bases between. The CDR3 is 12 amino acids. This chain's CDR3 is CASSIGIQPQHF. The CDR3 DNA sequence: TGTGCCAGTAGTATCGGGATACAGCCCCAGCATTTT.

This clone occurred once. V is TRBV5-1 and J is TRBJ2-7, with 9 bases fitting TRBD1. Germline V gene data show CDR1 as SGHRS and CDR2 as YFSETQ. The CDR3 totals 15 residues. Trimming took 6 bases from V and 4 from J; bases not matched to a gene: 11. The DNA of the CDR3 is TGCGCCAGCAAGTTGGGGGGGACAGGGAGTTACGAGCAGTACTTC. Its protein product is CASKLGGTGSYEQYF.

V usage is TRBV15 and J usage is TRBJ2-5; D gene uncertain. Trimming removed 0 bases from V and 1 base from J, with 12 bases in between. The CDR3 extends over 16 amino acids. Germline-derived CDR1 and CDR2 are LNHNV and YYDKDF (reference sequence). CDR3: CATSREGQVGQETQYF. CDR3 DNA: TGTGCCACCAGCAGAGAGGGTCAGGTGGGCCAAGAGACCCAGTACTTC.